Listed here are 21 T cell receptor beta chains from one sample, sequenced in a study of beta chain features in type 1 diabetes. Overall study results and limits: Type 1 diabetes patients had moderately but significantly shorter TCRB CDR3s in all four CD4+ subsets.

Expressed TCRB transcripts were sequenced after all isolated RNA was converted to cDNA. The data were produced by immunoSEQ multiplex PCR, yet TCRdb's version contains in-frame clones alone and is incomplete. This sample yields hundreds of thousands of clones, of which over 12% are seen a single time; 0.03% to 0.04% belongs to the top ten. Antigens for these TCRs are unknown. The sequenced sample consisted of naive CD4+ T cells from blood. The receptors come from a man aged 18 to 29 with type 1 diabetes.

The chain is built from TRBV6-6 and TRBJ2-7; 8 bases are a match to TRBD1. Per the germline V gene, CDR1 is MNHNY and CDR2 is SVGAGI (reference sequence). CDR3 size: 13 residues. CDR3 sequence reads: CASYRGRTYEQYF. In DNA, the CDR3 is TGTGCTAGCTACAGGGGGAGGACGTACGAGCAGTACTTC.

A few counts support this clone. This chain joins TRBV5-1 and TRBJ2-3, with 12 bases aligning to TRBD2. Germline CDR1 and CDR2: SGHRS and YFSETQ. J lost 0 bases, V lost 0 bases, and 2 bases had no gene match. The CDR3 is made up of 17 amino acids. CDR3 sequence (DNA): TGCGCCAGCAGCTTGGGACTAGCGGGGGTTAGCACAGATACGCAGTATTTT. It is translated as CASSLGLAGVSTDTQYF.

The J gene is TRBJ1-6, the V gene TRBV18, with 9 bases lining up with TRBD1. Germline CDR1 and CDR2: KGHSH and LQKENI. The CDR3 extends over 15 amino acids. The V gene end was trimmed by 2 bases and the J gene end by 10 bases; junction bases not matched to a gene: 6. CDR3 sequence reads: CASSPGDRAGSPLHF. The CDR3 bases are TGTGCCAGCTCACCAGGGGACAGGGCCGGGTCACCCCTCCACTTT.

The table lists this clone with a few counts. The chain has TRBV30 and TRBJ1-1; D is ambiguous. Germline lookup yields CDR1 GTSNPN and CDR2 SVGIG (reference sequence). V was shortened by 3 bases and J by 3 bases, with 11 bases between the two germline ends. This CDR3 region has 13 residues. In nucleotides, the CDR3 is TGTGCCTGGAGAAGGGTCGGTCACACTGAAGCTTTCTTT. Amino acids: CAWRRVGHTEAFF.

The chain is built from TRBV4-1 and TRBJ2-1, with D perhaps TRBD2 (5 bases). Germline CDR1 MGHRA, CDR2 YSYEKL. V was shortened by 3 bases and J by 7 bases, with 7 bases between the two germline ends. The CDR3 extends over 12 amino acids. Here the CDR3 reads CASSQGVNEQFF. CDR3 nucleotide sequence: TGCGCCAGCAGCCAGGGAGTAAATGAGCAGTTCTTC.

This clone was seen a handful of times. V is TRBV7-3 and J is TRBJ2-2; D is unclear. The CDR3 is 15 residues long. Germline CDR1 and CDR2: SGHTA and FQGTGA. V lost 1 base, J lost 3 bases, and 9 bases lay in between. The CDR3 coding sequence is TGTGCCAGCAGCTTAATGAGTGACTACACCGGGGAGCTGTTTTTT. Translated, it gives CASSLMSDYTGELFF.

The J gene is TRBJ2-7, the V gene TRBV7-9, with 10 bases aligning to TRBD2. Trimming cost V 2 bases and J 4 bases; bases outside gene matches: 2. The CDR3 is 14 amino acids. Germline V gene data show CDR1 as SEHNR and CDR2 as FQNEAQ (reference sequence). CDR3: CASSLTSGKYEQYF. CDR3 DNA sequence: TGTGCCAGCAGCTTAACTAGCGGGAAGTACGAGCAGTACTTC.

This clone was found a few times. The chain is built from TRBV5-4 and TRBJ2-2; no clear D. There are 11 residues in the CDR3. V lost 1 base, J lost 7 bases, and 2 bases lay in between. Germline V CDR1 and CDR2: SGHNT, YYREEE (reference sequence). In nucleotides, the CDR3 is TGTGCCAGCAGCTTGCGCGGGGAGCTGTTTTTT. Its protein is CASSLRGELFF.

The V call is TRBV27, the J call TRBJ2-3; TRBD1 or TRBD2 may be the D gene (6 bases each). The CDR3 runs to 15 residues. Trimming stripped 5 bases from V and 4 bases from J, with 16 bases between. Germline CDR1 MNHEY, CDR2 SMNVEV (reference sequence). DNA of the CDR3: TGTGCCAGCAGTCCCGTAGGGGGAGGAGCAGATACGCAGTATTTT. Its translation: CASSPVGGGADTQYF.

This clone has just a few counts. This sequence joins TRBV6-4 and TRBJ2-6, with D hard to call. V lost 4 bases and J lost 0, with 7 bases in between. This CDR3 contains 15 residues. The V gene's germline CDR1 is MRHNA and CDR2 SNTAGT. CDR3 in amino acids: CASSVKYSGANVLTF. Here the CDR3 DNA reads TGTGCCAGCAGTGTAAAATACTCTGGGGCCAACGTCCTGACTTTC.

The chain uses TRBV7-3 and TRBJ2-1; D call uncertain. V was cut by 4 bases and J by 0 bases, with 10 bases left in between. Germline CDR1 SGHTA, CDR2 FQGTGA. CDR3 length: 15 amino acids. The CDR3 sequence is CASSSALSSYNEQFF. CDR3 bases: TGTGCCAGCAGCTCTGCTTTAAGCTCCTACAATGAGCAGTTCTTC.

This clone was counted a few times. CDR3 residues: CASSLTVYSQPNYGYTF. DNA for the CDR3: TGTGCCAGCAGCCTCACCGTTTACAGCCAACCGAACTATGGCTACACCTTC. The chain couples TRBV9 to TRBJ1-2; D unresolved. Germline V gene data show CDR1 as SGDLS and CDR2 as YYNGEE. CDR3 length equals 17 residues. Between the trimmed V and J ends, which lost 4 bases and 2 bases, there was a span of 21 bases.

This clone was counted between two and nine times. The chain has TRBV4-3 and TRBJ1-1, with D uncertain. Trimming removed 1 base at V and 2 bases at J, with 8 bases between. Germline V gene lookup returns CDR1 LGHNA and CDR2 YSLEER. The CDR3 contains 14 residues. The CDR3 loop reads CASSQGERNTEAFF. The CDR3 nucleotides are TGCGCCAGCAGCCAAGGTGAGAGAAACACTGAAGCTTTCTTT.

The CDR3 loop reads CASSLRPRGNEQYF. DNA of the CDR3: TGTGCCAGCAGCTTACGCCCCAGGGGCAACGAGCAGTACTTC. The rearrangement uses TRBV7-9 and TRBJ2-7; D possibly corresponds to TRBD1 (6 bases). The CDR3 spans 14 residues. Germline values: CDR1 SEHNR, CDR2 FQNEAQ (reference sequence). V was cut by 2 bases and J by 5 bases, with 13 bases left in between.

With respect to this clone: A much larger clone is a single base away; this may be a read error. The genes are TRBV9 and TRBJ2-3; D ambiguous. The V end was cut by 4 bases, the J end by 4 bases, with 4 bases between. Germline loops: CDR1 SGDLS, CDR2 YYNGEE. The CDR3 contains 11 residues. In DNA form, the CDR3 reads TGTGCCAGCAGCTCCCCAGATACGCAGTATTTT. Translating gives CASSSPDTQYF. Looking up the rest from reference TRBV9 and TRBJ2-3 gives the full variable domain: DSGVTQTPKHLITATGQRVTLRCSPRSGDLSVYWYQQSLDQGLQFLIQYYNGEERAKGNILERFSAQQFPDLHSELNLSSLELGDSALYFCASSSPDTQYFGPGTRLTVL.

This clone turned up a few times. The genes are TRBV2 and TRBJ2-5, with 8 positions matching TRBD2. With 8 bases clipped from V and 7 bases from J, the junction kept 9 bases outside the gene matches. Germline CDR1 and CDR2: SNHLY and FYNNEI. The CDR3 runs to 13 residues. CDR3 DNA: TGTGCCAGCGGGCAGCGGGGGCTCGGGACCCAGTACTTC. Translating gives CASGQRGLGTQYF.

This clone was recorded a few times. The V call is TRBV5-7, the J call TRBJ2-1; 9 bases line up with TRBD1. TRBV5-7 is classed as an ORF, of uncertain function. With V trimmed by 0 bases and J by 9 bases, 13 bases remained unmatched. CDR3 length: 17 residues. CDR3 sequence: CASSLAEGQGIWVEQFF. CDR3 nucleotides: TGTGCCAGCAGCTTGGCCGAGGGACAGGGCATATGGGTTGAGCAGTTCTTC.

This clone showed up just a few times. The gene calls are TRBV5-6 and TRBJ1-2; D is perhaps TRBD1 (5 bases). The V end lost 4 bases, the J end lost 12 bases, and 13 bases lay between the germline ends. This CDR3 region has 11 residues. Germline assignment: CDR1 SGHDT and CDR2 YYEEEE. CDR3 DNA: TGTGCCAGCAGCGCTGATGGGGGAAACACCTTC. Encoded protein: CASSADGGNTF.

The chain joins TRBV18 to TRBJ2-1; D possibly corresponds to TRBD1 (6 bases). The CDR3 has 16 residues. Trimming removed 0 bases from V and 9 bases from J, with 18 bases in between. Germline V gene data show CDR1 as KGHSH and CDR2 as LQKENI. CDR3 amino acids: CASSPPDSYQSSEQFF. CDR3 DNA: TGTGCCAGCTCACCACCGGACAGTTATCAGTCGAGTGAGCAGTTCTTC.

This clone was counted between two and nine times. The chain uses TRBV5-4 and TRBJ2-7, with 10 bases identical to TRBD1. V lost 3 bases and J lost 4; bases outside the gene matches: 7. This CDR3 comprises 15 residues. Germline CDR1 SGHNT, CDR2 YYREEE (reference sequence). This chain's CDR3 is CASSSRDRGVYEQYF. In DNA form, the CDR3 reads TGTGCCAGCAGCTCCCGGGACAGGGGCGTATACGAGCAGTACTTC. The whole variable domain, remainder taken from reference TRBV5-4 and TRBJ2-7, is ETGVTQSPTHLIKTRGQQVTLRCSSQSGHNTVSWYQQALGQGPQFIFQYYREEENGRGNFPPRFSGLQFPNYSSELNVNALELDDSALYLCASSSRDRGVYEQYFGPGTRLTVT.

The chain uses TRBV11-3 and TRBJ2-3, with TRBD2 matching over 11 bases. The germline CDR1 and CDR2 sequences are SGHNT and YENEEA. V trimming: 5 bases; J trimming: 4 bases; junction bases outside the gene matches: 5. This CDR3 comprises 15 residues. CDR3 DNA: TGTGCCAGCAGCGTGGGACTAGCGGAAGCAGATACGCAGTATTTT. Amino acids: CASSVGLAEADTQYF.